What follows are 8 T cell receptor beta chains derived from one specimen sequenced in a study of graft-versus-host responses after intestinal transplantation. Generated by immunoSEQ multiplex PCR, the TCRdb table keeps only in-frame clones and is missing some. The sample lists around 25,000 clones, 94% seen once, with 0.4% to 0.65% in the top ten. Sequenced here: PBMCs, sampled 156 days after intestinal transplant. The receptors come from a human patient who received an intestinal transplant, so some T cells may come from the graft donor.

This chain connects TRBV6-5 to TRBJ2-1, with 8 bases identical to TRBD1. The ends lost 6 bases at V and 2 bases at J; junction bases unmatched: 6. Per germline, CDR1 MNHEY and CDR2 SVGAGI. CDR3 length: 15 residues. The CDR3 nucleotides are TGTGCCAGCAGGATTGGGACAGGTCCCTACAATGAGCAGTTCTTC. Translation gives CASRIGTGPYNEQFF.

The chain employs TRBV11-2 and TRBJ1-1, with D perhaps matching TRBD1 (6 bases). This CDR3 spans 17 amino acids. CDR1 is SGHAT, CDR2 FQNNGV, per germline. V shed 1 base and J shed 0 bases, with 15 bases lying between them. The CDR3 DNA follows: TGTGCCAGCAGCTTAGCTCTGGGGGCGGAGGTGAACACTGAAGCTTTCTTT. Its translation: CASSLALGAEVNTEAFF.

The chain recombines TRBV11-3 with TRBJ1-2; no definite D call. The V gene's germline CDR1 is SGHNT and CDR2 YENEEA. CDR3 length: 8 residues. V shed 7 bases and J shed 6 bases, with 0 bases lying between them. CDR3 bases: TGTGCCAGCAATGGCTACACCTTC. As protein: CASNGYTF.

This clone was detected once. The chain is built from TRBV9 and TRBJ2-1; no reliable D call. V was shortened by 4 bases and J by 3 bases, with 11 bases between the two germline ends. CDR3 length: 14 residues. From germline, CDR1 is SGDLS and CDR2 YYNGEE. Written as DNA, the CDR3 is TGTGCCAGCAGCCCACACAGCAACTACAATGAGCAGTTCTTC. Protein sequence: CASSPHSNYNEQFF.

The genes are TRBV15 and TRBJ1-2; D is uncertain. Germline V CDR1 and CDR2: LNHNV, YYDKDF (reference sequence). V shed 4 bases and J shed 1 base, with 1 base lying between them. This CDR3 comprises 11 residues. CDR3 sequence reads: CATSNNYGYTF. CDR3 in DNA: TGTGCCACCAGCAATAACTATGGCTACACCTTC. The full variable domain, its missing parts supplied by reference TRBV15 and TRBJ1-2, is DAMVIQNPRYQVTQFGKPVTLSCSQTLNHNVMYWYQQKSSQAPKLLFHYYDKDFNNEADTPDNFQSRRPNTSFCFLDIRSPGLGDTAMYLCATSNNYGYTFGSGTRLTVV.

CDR3 sequence: CASSQEFYSNGQPQHF. The CDR3, as DNA: TGCGCCAGCAGCCAAGAATTTTATTCGAATGGACAGCCCCAGCATTTT. This chain joins TRBV4-1 and TRBJ1-5; D remains unclear. Trimming took 0 bases from V and 7 from J, leaving 16 bases between them. The germline V gene has CDR1 MGHRA and CDR2 YSYEKL. The CDR3 runs 16 residues.

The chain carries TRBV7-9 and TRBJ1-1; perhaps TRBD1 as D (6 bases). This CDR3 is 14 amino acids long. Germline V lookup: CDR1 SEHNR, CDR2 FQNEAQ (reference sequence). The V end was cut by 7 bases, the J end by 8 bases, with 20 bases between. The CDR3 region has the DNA TGTGCCAGCATAAGCAGACAGGCACGAACCGAAGCTTTCTTT. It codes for CASISRQARTEAFF. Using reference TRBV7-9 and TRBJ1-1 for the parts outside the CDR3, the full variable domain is DTGVSQNPRHKITKRGQNVTFRCDPISEHNRLYWYRQTLGQGPEFLTYFQNEAQLEKSRLLSDRFSAERPKGSFSTLEIQRTEQGDSAMYLCASISRQARTEAFFGQGTRLTVV.

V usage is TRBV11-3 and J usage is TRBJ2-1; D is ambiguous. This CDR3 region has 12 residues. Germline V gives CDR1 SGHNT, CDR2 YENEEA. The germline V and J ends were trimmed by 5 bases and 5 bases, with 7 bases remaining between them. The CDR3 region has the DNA TGTGCCAGCAGCACCCGAAACAATGAGCAGTTCTTC. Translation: CASSTRNNEQFF.